This TCR beta chain comes out of a study of graft-versus-host responses after intestinal transplantation. Overall study context: Each recipient received anti-thymocyte globulin induction, then tacrolimus and steroids for approximately 3 years.

Sequenced by immunoSEQ multiplex PCR; TCRdb stores in-frame clones only, minus some. Found here are around 77,000 clones, 85% to 95% of them singletons; the top ten hold around 0.57%. The CDR3 contains 18 residues. Trimming stripped 5 bases from V and 3 bases from J, with 23 bases between. Germline assignment: CDR1 SEHNR and CDR2 FQNEAQ (reference sequence). With regard to this clone: Its antigen is not known.

This clonotype was sampled from a human donor who received an intestinal transplant. The rearrangement joins TRBV7-9 to TRBJ2-1; TRBD1 or TRBD2 may be the D gene (5 bases each). Sequenced material: unstimulated CD8+ T cells sorted from spleen or lymph node cells, taken before intestinal transplant. CDR3 region: CASSHQGVAWENYNEQFF. In DNA, the CDR3 is TGTGCCAGCAGCCACCAAGGGGTAGCGTGGGAGAACTACAATGAGCAGTTCTTC.